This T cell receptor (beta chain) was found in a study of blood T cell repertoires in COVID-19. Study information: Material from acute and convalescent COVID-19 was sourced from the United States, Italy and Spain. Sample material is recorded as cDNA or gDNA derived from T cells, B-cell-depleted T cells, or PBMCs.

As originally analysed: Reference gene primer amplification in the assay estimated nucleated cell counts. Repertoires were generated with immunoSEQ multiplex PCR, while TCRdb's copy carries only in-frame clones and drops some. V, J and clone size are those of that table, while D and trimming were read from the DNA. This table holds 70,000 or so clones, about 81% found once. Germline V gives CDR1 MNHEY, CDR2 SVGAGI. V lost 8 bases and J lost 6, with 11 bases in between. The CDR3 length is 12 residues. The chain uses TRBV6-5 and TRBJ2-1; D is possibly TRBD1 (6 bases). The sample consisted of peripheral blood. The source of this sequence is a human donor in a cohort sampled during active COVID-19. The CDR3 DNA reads TGTGCCAGCGTAGACAGGACCAATGAGCAGTTCTTC. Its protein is CASVDRTNEQFF.